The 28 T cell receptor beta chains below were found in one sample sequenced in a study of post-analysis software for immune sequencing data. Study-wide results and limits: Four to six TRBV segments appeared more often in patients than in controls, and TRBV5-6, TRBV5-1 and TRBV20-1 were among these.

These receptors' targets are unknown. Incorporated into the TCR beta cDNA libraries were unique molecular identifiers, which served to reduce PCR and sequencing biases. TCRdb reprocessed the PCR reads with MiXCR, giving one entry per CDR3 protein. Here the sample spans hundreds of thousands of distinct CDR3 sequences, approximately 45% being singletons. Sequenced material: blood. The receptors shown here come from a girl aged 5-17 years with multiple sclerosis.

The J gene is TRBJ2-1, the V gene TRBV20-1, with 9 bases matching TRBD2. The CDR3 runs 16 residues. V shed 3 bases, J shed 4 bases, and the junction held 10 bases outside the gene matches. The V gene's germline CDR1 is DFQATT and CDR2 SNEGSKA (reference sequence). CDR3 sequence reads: CSASSPLTSGYNEQFF. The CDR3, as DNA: TGCAGTGCTAGCTCCCCCTTGACTAGCGGATACAATGAGCAGTTCTTC.

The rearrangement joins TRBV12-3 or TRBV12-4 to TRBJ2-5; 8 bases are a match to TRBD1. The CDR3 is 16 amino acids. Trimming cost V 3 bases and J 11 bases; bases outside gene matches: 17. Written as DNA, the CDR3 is TGTGCCAGCAGTTTTACTACCGGGACAGGCCCTTCTGAGCAGTACTTC. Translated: CASSFTTGTGPSEQYF.

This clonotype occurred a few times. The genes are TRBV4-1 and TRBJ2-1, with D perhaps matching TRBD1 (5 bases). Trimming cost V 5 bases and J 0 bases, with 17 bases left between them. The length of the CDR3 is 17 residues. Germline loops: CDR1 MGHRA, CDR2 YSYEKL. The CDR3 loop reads CASSGADFSSSYNEQFF. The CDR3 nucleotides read TGCGCCAGCAGCGGGGCGGATTTTAGCAGCTCCTACAATGAGCAGTTCTTC.

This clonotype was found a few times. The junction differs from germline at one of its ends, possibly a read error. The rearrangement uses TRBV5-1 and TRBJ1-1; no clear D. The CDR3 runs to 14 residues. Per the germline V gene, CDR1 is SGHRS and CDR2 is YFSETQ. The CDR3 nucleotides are TGTGCCAGCAGCTTAGGTGGGGTGAACACTGAAGCTTTCTTT. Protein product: CASSLGGVNTEAFF.

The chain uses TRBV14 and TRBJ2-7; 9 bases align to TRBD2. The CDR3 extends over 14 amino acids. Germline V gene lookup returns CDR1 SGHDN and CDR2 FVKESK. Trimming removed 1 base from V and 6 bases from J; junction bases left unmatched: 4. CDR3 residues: CASSQVQAGGEQYF. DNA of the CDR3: TGTGCCAGCAGCCAAGTGCAAGCGGGAGGCGAGCAGTACTTC.

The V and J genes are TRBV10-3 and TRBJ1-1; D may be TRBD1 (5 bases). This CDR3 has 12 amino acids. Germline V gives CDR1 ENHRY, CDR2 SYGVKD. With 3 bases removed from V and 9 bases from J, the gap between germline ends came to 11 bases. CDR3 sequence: CAISEGDGQAFF. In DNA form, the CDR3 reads TGTGCCATCAGTGAAGGGGACGGCCAAGCTTTCTTT.

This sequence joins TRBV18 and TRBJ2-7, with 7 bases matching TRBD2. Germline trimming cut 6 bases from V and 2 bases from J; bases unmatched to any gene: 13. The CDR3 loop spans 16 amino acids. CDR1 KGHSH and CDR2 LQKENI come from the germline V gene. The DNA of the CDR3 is TGTGCCAGCTCGCAGACTATAGCGGGCGACGCCTACGAGCAGTACTTC. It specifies CASSQTIAGDAYEQYF.

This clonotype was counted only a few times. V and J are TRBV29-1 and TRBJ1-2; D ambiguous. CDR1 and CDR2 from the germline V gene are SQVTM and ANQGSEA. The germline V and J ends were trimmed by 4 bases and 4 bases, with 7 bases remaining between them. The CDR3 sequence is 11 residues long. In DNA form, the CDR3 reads TGCAGCGTTGTGGAGGGCTATGGCTACACCTTC. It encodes CSVVEGYGYTF. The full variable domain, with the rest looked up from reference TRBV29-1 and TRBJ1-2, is SAVISQKPSRDICQRGTSLTIQCQVDSQVTMMFWYRQQPGQSLTLIATANQGSEATYESGFVIDKFPISRPNLTFSTLTVSNMSPEDSSIYLCSVVEGYGYTFGSGTRLTVV.

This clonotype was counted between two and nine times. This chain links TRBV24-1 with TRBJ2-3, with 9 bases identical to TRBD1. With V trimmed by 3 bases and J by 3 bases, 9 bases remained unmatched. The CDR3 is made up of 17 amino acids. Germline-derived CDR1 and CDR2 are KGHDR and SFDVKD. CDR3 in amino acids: CATSDPLGQGETDTQYF. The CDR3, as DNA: TGTGCCACCAGTGATCCTCTGGGACAGGGAGAAACAGATACGCAGTATTTT.

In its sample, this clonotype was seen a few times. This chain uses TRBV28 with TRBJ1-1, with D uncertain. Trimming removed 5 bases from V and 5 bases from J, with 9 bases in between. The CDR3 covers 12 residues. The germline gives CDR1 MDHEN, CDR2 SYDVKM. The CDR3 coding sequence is TGTGCCAGCAGTACCCCCAAGACTGAAGCTTTCTTT. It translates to CASSTPKTEAFF.

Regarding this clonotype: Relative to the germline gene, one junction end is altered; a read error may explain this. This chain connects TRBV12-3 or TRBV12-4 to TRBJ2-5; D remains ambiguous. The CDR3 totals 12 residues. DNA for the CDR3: TGTGCCTGCAGTTTACTCCAAGAGACCCAGTACTTC. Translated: CACSLLQETQYF.

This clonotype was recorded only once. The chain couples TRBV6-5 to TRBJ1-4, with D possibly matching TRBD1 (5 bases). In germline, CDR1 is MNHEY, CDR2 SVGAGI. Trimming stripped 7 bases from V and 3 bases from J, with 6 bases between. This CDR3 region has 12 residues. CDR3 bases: TGTGCCAGCAAGGGGCCTAATGAAAAACTGTTTTTT. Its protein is CASKGPNEKLFF.

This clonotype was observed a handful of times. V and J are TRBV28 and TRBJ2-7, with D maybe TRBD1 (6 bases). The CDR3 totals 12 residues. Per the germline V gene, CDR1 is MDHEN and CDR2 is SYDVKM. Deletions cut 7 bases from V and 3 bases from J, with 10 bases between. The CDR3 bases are TGTGCCAGCAAGGACAGATACTACGAGCAGTACTTC. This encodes CASKDRYYEQYF.

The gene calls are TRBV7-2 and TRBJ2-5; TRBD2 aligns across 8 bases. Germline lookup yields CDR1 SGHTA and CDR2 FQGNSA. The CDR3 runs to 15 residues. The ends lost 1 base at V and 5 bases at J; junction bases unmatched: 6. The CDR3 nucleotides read TGTGCCAGCAGCTTAGAATCCGGGAGGGGGGAGACCCAGTACTTC. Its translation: CASSLESGRGETQYF.

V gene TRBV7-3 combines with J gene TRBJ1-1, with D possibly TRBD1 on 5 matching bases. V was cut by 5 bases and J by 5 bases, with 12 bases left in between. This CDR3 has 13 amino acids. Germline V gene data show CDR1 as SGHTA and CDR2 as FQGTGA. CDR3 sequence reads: CASSKDGGTEAFF. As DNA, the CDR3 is TGTGCCAGCAGCAAGGACGGGGGAACTGAAGCTTTCTTT.

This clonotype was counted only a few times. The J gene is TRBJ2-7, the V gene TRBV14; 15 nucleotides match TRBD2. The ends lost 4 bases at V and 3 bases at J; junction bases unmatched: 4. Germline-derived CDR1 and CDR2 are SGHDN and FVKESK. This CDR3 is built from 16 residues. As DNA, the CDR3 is TGTGCCAGCAGCCCACCGGGACTAGCGGGAGGCTACGAGCAGTACTTC. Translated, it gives CASSPPGLAGGYEQYF.

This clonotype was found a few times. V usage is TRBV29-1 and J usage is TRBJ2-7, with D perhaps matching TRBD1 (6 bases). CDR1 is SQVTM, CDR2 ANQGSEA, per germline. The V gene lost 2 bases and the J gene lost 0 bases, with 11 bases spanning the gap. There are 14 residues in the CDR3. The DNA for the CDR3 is TGCAGCGTTGAACAAGGGGGAAGCTCCTACGAGCAGTACTTC. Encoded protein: CSVEQGGSSYEQYF.

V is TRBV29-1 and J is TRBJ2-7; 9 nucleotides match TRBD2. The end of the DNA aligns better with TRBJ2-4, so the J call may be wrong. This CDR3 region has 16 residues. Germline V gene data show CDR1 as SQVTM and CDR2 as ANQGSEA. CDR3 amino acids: CSVTTGLASLRDIQYF. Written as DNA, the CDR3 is TGCAGCGTCACCACCGGACTAGCGAGTTTAAGAGACATTCAGTACTTC.

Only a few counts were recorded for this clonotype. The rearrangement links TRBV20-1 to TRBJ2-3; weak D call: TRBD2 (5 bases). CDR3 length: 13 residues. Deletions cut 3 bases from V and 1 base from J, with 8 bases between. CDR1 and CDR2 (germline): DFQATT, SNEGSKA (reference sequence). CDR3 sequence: CSASNGGTDTQYF. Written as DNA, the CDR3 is TGCAGTGCTAGTAACGGGGGCACAGATACGCAGTATTTT.

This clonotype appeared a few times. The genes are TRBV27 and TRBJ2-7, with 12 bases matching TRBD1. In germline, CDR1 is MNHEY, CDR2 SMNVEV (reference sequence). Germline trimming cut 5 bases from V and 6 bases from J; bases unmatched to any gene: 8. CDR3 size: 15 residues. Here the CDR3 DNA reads TGTGCCAGCAGTGCCACCGGGACAGGGGGCTTCGAGCAGTACTTC. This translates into CASSATGTGGFEQYF.

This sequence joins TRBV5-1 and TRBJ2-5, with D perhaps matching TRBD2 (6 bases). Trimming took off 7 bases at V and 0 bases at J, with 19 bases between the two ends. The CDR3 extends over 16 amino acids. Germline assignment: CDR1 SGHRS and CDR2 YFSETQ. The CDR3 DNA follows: TGCGCCAGCGGAAGGACTAAATCGAGGGACCAAGAGACCCAGTACTTC. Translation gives CASGRTKSRDQETQYF.

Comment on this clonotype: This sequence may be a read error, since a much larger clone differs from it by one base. The CDR3 protein is CASSLNLAGGPNEQFF. CDR3 bases: TGCGCCAGCAGCTTAAACTTAGCGGGAGGGCCGAACGAGCAGTTCTTC. The chain employs TRBV5-1 and TRBJ2-1; TRBD2 matches at 11 bases. The V and J ends lost 2 bases and 10 bases, in that order; junction bases with no gene match: 11. The CDR3 spans 16 residues. Germline V gene data show CDR1 as SGHRS and CDR2 as YFSETQ. Full variable domain (rest looked up from reference TRBV5-1 and TRBJ2-1): KAGVTQTPRYLIKTRGQQVTLSCSPISGHRSVSWYQQTPGQGLQFLFEYFSETQRNKGNFPGRFSGRQFSNSRSEMNVSTLELGDSALYLCASSLNLAGGPNEQFFGPGTRLTVL.

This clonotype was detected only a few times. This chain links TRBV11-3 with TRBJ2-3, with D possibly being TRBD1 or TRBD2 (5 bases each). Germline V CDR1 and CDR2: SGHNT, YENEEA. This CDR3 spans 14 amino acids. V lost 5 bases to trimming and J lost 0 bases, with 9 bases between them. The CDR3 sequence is CASSARDSTDTQYF. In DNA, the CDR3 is TGTGCCAGCAGCGCCCGGGACAGCACAGATACGCAGTATTTT.

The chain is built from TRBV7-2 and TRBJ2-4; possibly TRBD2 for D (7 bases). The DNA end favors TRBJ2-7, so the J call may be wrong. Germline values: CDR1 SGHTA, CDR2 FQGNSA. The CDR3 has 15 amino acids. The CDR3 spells CASSIGQRGRHEQYF. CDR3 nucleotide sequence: TGTGCCAGCAGCATAGGACAGCGGGGTCGGCACGAGCAGTACTTC.

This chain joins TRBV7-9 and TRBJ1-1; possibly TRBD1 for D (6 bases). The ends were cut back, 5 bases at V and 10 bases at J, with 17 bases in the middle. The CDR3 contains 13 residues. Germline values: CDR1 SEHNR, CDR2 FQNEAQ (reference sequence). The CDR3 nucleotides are TGTGCCAGCAGCCAGGACAGCATGGTTGCAGCTTTCTTT. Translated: CASSQDSMVAAFF.

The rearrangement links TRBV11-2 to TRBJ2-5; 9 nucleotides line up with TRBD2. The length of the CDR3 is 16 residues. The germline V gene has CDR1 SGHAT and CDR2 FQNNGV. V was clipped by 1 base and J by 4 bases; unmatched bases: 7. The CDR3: CASSLGVAGVVETQYF. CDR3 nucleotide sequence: TGTGCCAGCAGCTTAGGGGTAGCGGGAGTGGTAGAGACCCAGTACTTC.

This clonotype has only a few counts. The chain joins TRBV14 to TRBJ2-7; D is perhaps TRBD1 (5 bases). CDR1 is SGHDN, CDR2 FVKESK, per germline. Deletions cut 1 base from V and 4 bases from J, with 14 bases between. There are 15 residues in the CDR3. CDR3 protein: CASSQGFGAGYEQYF. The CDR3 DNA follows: TGTGCCAGCAGCCAAGGGTTCGGCGCAGGGTACGAGCAGTACTTC.

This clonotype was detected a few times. In DNA, the CDR3 is TGCGCCAGCAGCTGGAGTGGCTATAGAGAGACCCAGTACTTC. Amino acids: CASSWSGYRETQYF. This chain links TRBV5-1 with TRBJ2-5; D gene unclear. Trimming shortened V by 3 bases and J by 4 bases, and 13 bases separated the two germline ends. The germline V gene encodes CDR1 SGHRS and CDR2 YFSETQ. The CDR3 runs to 14 residues.